A single sample gave rise to the 5 T cell receptor beta chains below, sequenced in a study of tumor-infiltrating lymphocytes in primary liver carcinoma. Priming with a constant-region primer yielded TCR beta cDNA from approximately 500 ng total RNA. It was through three nested multiplex PCR rounds of slightly modified ARM-PCR that TCR beta libraries arose. The first two PCR rounds, roughly 10 cycles each, used TRBV1-TRBV30 forward primers and a C-beta reverse primer. MiXCR, run by TCRdb on the multiplex PCR reads, gives a single entry per CDR3 protein. The sample lists about 180,000 distinct CDR3 sequences, roughly 60% seen once, with 70% to 80% in the top ten. Unsorted whole blood supplied the blood RNA, and germline DNA was isolated too. Material: peripheral blood. The receptors derive from a man between 40 and 49 years old with primary liver carcinoma and hepatitis B virus infection.

The rearrangement links TRBV12-3 or TRBV12-4 to TRBJ2-1; the D gene is possibly TRBD1 (6 bases). V lost 6 bases to trimming and J lost 2 bases, with 17 bases between them. The CDR3 loop spans 16 amino acids. The CDR3 loop reads CASSPLQGTAYNEQFF. In DNA, the CDR3 is TGTGCCAGCAGCCCCCTACAGGGCACAGCCTACAATGAGCAGTTCTTC.

The V gene is TRBV6-5, the J gene TRBJ1-1; 9 bases line up with TRBD1. Germline V lookup: CDR1 MNHEY, CDR2 SVGAGI. J gave up 3 bases and V 2 bases, and 4 bases lay outside the gene matches. The CDR3 is made up of 15 amino acids. CDR3 protein: CASSYLGQGDTEAFF. As DNA, the CDR3 is TGTGCCAGCAGTTACCTGGGACAGGGAGACACTGAAGCTTTCTTT.

A note on this clonotype: This could be a read error, since a much larger clone is one nucleotide away. The rearrangement links TRBV29-1 to TRBJ2-5; the match to TRBD1 covers 7 bases. CDR1 and CDR2 (germline): SQVTM, ANQGSEA. The CDR3 length is 12 residues. The CDR3 here is CSVNRGQETRYF. In DNA, the CDR3 is TGCAGCGTTAACAGGGGCCAAGAGACCCGGTACTTC. The variable domain in full, completed from reference TRBV29-1 and TRBJ2-5, reads SAVISQKPSRDICQRGTSLTIQCQVDSQVTMMFWYRQQPGQSLTLIATANQGSEATYESGFVIDKFPISRPNLTFSTLTVSNMSPEDSSIYLCSVNRGQETRYFGPGTRLLVL.

This sequence joins TRBV5-1 and TRBJ2-5; TRBD2 matches at 8 bases. CDR3 size: 15 residues. From germline, CDR1 is SGHRS and CDR2 YFSETQ. With V trimmed by 0 bases and J by 10 bases, 11 bases remained unmatched. This CDR3 reads CASSLAGGHGGIQYF. CDR3 nucleotides: TGCGCCAGCAGCTTGGCGGGGGGGCACGGCGGAATCCAGTACTTC.

The chain carries TRBV12-3 or TRBV12-4 and TRBJ2-2; D not resolved. The CDR3 runs 14 residues. V was shortened by 1 base and J by 1 base, with 4 bases between the two germline ends. The CDR3, as DNA: TGTGCCAGCAGTTTAGGGCGGAACACCGGGGAGCTGTTTTTT. This gives the protein CASSLGRNTGELFF.